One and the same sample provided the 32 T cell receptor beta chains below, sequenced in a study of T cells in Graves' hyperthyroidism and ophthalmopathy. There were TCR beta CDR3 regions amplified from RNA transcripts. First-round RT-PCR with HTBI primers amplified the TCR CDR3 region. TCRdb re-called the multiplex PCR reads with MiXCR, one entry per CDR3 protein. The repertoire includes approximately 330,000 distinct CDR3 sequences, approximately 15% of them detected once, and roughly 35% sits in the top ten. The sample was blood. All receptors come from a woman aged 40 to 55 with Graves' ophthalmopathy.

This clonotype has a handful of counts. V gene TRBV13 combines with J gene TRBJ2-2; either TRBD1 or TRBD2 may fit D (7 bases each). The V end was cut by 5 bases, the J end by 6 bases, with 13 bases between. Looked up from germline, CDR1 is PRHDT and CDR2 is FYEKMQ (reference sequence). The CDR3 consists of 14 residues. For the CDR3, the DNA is TGTGCCAGCAGCAATGGGAGGGGGCCCGGGGAGCTGTTTTTT. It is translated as CASSNGRGPGELFF.

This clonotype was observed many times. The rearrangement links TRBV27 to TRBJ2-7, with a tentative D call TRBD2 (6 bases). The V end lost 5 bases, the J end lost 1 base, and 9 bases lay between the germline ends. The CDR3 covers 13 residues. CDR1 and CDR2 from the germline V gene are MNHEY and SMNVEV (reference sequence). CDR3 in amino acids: CASSPRESYEQYF. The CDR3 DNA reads TGTGCCAGCAGTCCCCGGGAGTCCTACGAGCAGTACTTC.

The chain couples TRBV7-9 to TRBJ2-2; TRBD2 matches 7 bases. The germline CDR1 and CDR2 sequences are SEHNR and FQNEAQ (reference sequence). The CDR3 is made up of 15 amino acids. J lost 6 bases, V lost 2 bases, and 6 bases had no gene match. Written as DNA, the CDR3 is TGTGCCAGCAGCTTAAAGGGGAGGGGAGCCGGGGAGCTGTTTTTT. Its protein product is CASSLKGRGAGELFF.

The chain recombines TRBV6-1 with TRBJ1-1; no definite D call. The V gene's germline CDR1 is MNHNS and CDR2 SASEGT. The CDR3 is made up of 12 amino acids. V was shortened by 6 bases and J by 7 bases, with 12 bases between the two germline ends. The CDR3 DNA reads TGTGCCAGCAGGGGATTAGAGGTTGAAGCTTTCTTT. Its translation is CASRGLEVEAFF.

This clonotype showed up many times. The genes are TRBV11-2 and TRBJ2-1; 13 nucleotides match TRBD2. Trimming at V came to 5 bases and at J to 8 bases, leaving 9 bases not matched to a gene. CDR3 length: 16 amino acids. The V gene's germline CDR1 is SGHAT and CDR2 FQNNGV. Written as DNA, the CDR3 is TGTGCCAGCAGCCCAGCCACTAGCGGGAGGGCTGATGAGCAGTTCTTC. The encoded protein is CASSPATSGRADEQFF.

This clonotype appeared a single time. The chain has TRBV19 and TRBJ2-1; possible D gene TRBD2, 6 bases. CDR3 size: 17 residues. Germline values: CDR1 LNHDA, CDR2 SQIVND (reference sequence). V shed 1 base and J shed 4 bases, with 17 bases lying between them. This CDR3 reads CASSIGPRDSLYNEQFF. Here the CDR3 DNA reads TGTGCCAGTAGTATAGGCCCTCGGGACTCCCTATACAATGAGCAGTTCTTC.

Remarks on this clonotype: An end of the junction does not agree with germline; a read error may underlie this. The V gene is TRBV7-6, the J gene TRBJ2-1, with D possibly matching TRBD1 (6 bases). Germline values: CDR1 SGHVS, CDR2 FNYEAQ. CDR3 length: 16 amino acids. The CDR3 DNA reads TGTGCCAGCAGCCCCCCAGGGGTACGGATCTACGATGAGCAGTTCTTC. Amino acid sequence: CASSPPGVRIYDEQFF.

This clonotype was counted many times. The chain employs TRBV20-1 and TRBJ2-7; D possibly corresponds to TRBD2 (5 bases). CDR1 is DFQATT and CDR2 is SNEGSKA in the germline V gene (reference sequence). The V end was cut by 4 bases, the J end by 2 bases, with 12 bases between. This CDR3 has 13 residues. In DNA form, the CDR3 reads TGCAGTGCTACAACCCGGGGAGCCTACGAGCAGTACTTC. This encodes CSATTRGAYEQYF.

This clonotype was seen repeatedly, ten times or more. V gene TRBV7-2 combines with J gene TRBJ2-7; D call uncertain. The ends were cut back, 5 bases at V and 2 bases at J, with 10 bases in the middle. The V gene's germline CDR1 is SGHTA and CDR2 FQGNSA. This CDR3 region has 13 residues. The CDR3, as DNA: TGTGCCAGCAGCCATGGGTCGACCTACGAGCAGTACTTC. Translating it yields CASSHGSTYEQYF.

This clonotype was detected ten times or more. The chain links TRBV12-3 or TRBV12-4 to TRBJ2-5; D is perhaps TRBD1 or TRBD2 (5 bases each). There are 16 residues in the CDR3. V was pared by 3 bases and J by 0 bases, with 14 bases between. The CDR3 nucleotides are TGTGCCAGCAGTTTTCTTGGGGGATCGTACCAAGAGACCCAGTACTTC. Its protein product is CASSFLGGSYQETQYF.

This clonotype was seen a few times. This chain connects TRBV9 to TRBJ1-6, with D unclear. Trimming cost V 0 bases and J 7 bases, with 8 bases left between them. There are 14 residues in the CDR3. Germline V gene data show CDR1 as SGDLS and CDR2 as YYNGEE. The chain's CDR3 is CASSVATDNSPLHF. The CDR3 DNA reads TGTGCCAGCAGCGTAGCTACAGACAATTCACCCCTCCACTTT. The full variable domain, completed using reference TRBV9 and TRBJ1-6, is DSGVTQTPKHLITATGQRVTLRCSPRSGDLSVYWYQQSLDQGLQFLIQYYNGEERAKGNILERFSAQQFPDLHSELNLSSLELGDSALYFCASSVATDNSPLHFGNGTRLTVT.

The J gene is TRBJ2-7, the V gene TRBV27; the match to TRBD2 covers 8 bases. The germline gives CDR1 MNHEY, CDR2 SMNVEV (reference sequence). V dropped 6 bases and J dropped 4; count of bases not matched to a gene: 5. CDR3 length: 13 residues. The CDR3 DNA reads TGTGCCAGCAGCCGGGGACTAGGGTACGAGCAGTACTTC. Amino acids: CASSRGLGYEQYF.

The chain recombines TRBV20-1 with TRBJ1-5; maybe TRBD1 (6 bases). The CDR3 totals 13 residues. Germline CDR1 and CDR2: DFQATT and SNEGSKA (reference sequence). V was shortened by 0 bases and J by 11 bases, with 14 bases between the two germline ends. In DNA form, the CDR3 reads TGCAGTGCTAGAGAGGGGGCGAGTCCGACCCAGCATTTT. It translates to CSAREGASPTQHF.

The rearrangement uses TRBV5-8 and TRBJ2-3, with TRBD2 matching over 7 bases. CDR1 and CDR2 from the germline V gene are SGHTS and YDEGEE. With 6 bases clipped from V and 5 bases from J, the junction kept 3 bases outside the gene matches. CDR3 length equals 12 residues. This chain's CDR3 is CASNRGEDTQYF. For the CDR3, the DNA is TGTGCCAGCAATCGGGGGGAAGATACGCAGTATTTT.

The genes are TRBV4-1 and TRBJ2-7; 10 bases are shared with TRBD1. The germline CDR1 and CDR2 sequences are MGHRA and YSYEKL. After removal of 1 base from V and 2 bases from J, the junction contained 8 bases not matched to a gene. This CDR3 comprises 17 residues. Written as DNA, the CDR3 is TGCGCCAGCAGCCAAGCTAGGACAGGGGGGGGGACCTACGAGCAGTACTTC. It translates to CASSQARTGGGTYEQYF.

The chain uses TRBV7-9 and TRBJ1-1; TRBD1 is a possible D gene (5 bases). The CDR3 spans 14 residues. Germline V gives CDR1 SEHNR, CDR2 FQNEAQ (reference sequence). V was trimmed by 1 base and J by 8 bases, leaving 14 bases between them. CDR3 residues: CASSLGSTAGEAFF. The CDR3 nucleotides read TGTGCCAGCAGCTTAGGTTCGACAGCCGGAGAAGCTTTCTTT.

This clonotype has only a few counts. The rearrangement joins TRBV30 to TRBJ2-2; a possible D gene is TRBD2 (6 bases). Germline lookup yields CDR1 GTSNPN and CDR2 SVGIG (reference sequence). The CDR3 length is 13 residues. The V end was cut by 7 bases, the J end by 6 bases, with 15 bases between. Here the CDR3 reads CALSGLGAGELFF. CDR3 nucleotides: TGTGCCTTGAGCGGGCTGGGCGCCGGGGAGCTGTTTTTT.

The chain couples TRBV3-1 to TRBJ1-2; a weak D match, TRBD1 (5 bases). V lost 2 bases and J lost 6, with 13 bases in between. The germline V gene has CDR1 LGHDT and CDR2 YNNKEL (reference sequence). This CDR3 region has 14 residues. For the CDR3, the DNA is TGTGCCAGCAGCCAATCGGGAGGGACCGATGGCTACACCTTC. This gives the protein CASSQSGGTDGYTF.

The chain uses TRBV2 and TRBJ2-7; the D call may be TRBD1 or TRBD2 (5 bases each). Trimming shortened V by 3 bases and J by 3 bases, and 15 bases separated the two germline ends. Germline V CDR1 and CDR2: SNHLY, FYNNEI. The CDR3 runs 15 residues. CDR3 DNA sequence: TGTGCCAGCAGTGAGTATCTACTGGGGGACTACGAGCAGTACTTC. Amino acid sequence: CASSEYLLGDYEQYF.

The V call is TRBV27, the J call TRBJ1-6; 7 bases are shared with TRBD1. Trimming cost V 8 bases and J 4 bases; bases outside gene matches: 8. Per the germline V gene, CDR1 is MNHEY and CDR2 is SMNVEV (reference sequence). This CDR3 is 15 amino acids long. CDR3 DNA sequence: TGTGCCAGCTCACCCGGACAGGCTTATAATTCACCCCTCCACTTT. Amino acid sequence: CASSPGQAYNSPLHF.

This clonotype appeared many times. For the CDR3, the DNA is TGTGCCACCGGCGGCTTGGCTGAAGCTTTCTTT. Amino acid sequence: CATGGLAEAFF. The V call is TRBV24-1, the J call TRBJ1-1; D remains unclear. The CDR3 extends over 11 amino acids. V lost 9 bases, J lost 6 bases, and 10 bases lay in between. Germline values: CDR1 KGHDR, CDR2 SFDVKD.

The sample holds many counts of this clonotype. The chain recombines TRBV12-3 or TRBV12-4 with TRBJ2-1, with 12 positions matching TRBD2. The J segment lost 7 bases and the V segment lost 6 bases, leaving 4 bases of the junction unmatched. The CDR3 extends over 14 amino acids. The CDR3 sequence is CASSRTSGINEQFF. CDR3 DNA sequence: TGTGCCAGCAGCAGGACTAGCGGGATTAATGAGCAGTTCTTC.

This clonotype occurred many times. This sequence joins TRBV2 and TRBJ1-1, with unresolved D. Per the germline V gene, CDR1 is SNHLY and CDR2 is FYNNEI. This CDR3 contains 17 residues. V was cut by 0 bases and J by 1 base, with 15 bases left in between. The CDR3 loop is CASSEASKGLGNTEAFF. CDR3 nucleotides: TGTGCCAGCAGTGAAGCGTCCAAGGGTCTGGGGAACACTGAAGCTTTCTTT.

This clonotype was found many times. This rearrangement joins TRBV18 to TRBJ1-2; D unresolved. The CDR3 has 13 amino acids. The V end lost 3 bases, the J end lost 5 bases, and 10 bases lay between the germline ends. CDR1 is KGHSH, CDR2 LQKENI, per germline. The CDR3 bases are TGTGCCAGCTCACCGGCGGCAGCATATGGCTACACCTTC. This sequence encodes CASSPAAAYGYTF. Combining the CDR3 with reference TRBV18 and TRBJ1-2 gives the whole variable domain NAGVMQNPRHLVRRRGQEARLRCSPMKGHSHVYWYRQLPEEGLKFMVYLQKENIIDESGMPKERFSAEFPKEGPSILRIQQVVRGDSAAYFCASSPAAAYGYTFGSGTRLTVV.

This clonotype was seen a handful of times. The chain's CDR3 is CASSVAGGGPYEQYF. In nucleotides, the CDR3 is TGTGCCAGCAGCGTTGCAGGGGGCGGCCCCTACGAGCAGTACTTC. The chain has TRBV7-2 and TRBJ2-7; 8 bases line up with TRBD1. The CDR3 extends over 15 amino acids. Trimming removed 5 bases from V and 2 bases from J; junction bases left unmatched: 8. Germline V gene data show CDR1 as SGHTA and CDR2 as FQGNSA.

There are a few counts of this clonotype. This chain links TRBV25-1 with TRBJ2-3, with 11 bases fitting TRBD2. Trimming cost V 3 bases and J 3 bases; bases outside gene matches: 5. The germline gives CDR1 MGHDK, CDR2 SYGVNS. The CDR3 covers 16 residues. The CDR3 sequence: CASSDSSGGKTDTQYF. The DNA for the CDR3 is TGTGCCAGCAGTGACTCTAGCGGGGGGAAGACAGATACGCAGTATTTT.

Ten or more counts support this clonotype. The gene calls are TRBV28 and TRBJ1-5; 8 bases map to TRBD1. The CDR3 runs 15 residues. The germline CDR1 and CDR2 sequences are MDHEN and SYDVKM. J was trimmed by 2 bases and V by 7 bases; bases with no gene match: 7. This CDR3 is CASNPTGEGNQPQHF. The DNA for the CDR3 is TGTGCCAGCAACCCGACAGGGGAAGGCAATCAGCCCCAGCATTTT.

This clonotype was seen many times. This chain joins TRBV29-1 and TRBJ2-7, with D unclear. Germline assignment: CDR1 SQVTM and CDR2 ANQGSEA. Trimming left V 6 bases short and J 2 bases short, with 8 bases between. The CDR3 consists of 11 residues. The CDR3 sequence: CSVGAAYEQYF. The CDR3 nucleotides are TGCAGCGTCGGCGCCGCCTACGAGCAGTACTTC.

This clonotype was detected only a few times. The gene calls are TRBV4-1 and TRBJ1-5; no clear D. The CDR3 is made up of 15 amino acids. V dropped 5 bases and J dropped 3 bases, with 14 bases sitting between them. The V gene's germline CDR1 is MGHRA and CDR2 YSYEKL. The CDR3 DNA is TGCGCCAGCAGCAAGGCAATTTTAGACAATCAGCCCCAGCATTTT. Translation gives CASSKAILDNQPQHF.

CDR3 sequence (DNA): TGTGCCAGCTCACCGCTTTCTCCGGGACTAGCGACAGATACGCAGTATTTT. It yields the protein CASSPLSPGLATDTQYF. The chain combines TRBV18 with TRBJ2-3; 10 bases align to TRBD2. Losses at the gene ends were 3 bases for V and 3 bases for J; bases not matched to a gene: 9. Germline V lookup: CDR1 KGHSH, CDR2 LQKENI. The CDR3 runs to 17 residues.

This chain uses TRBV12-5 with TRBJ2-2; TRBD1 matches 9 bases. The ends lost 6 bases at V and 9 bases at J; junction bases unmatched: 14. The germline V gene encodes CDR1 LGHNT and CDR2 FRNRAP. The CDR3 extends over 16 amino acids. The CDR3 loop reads CASGASGTGQTRELFF. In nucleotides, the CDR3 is TGTGCTAGTGGAGCTTCTGGGACAGGGCAAACCAGGGAGCTGTTTTTT.

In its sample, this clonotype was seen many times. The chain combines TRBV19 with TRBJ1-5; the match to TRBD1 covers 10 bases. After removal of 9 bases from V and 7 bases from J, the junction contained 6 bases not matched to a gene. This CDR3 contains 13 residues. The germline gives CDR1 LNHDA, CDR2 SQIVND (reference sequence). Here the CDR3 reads CASSDRGRQPQHF. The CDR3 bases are TGTGCCAGCAGTGACAGGGGGCGGCAGCCCCAGCATTTT.